These 27 T cell receptor beta chains were all obtained from the same sample, sequenced in a study of response to subunit inactivated influenza vaccine. TCRdb re-called the RT-PCR reads with MiXCR, one entry per CDR3 protein. Altogether 530,000 or so distinct CDR3 sequences are present, about 11% being singletons, with the ten largest covering more than 8.5%. The material sequenced was PBMCs from blood, taken on the day of vaccination. These receptors all stem from a man aged 45-60 years who received an inactivated influenza vaccine.

This clonotype was detected ten times or more. The chain recombines TRBV5-1 with TRBJ2-1; 8 positions agree with TRBD2. J lost 4 bases, V lost 0 bases, and 9 bases had no gene match. CDR1 SGHRS and CDR2 YFSETQ come from the germline V gene. CDR3 length: 17 amino acids. CDR3 in amino acids: CASSLAGRGGSYNEQFF. The CDR3 coding sequence is TGCGCCAGCAGCTTGGCCGGGAGGGGGGGGAGTTACAATGAGCAGTTCTTC.

This clonotype was counted a few times. The rearrangement links TRBV5-1 to TRBJ2-3, with D possibly being TRBD2 (6 bases). The germline V gene has CDR1 SGHRS and CDR2 YFSETQ. This CDR3 is 15 amino acids long. Between the trimmed V and J ends, which lost 0 bases and 1 base, there was a span of 9 bases. The DNA for the CDR3 is TGCGCCAGCAGCTTGGGGGGGGACCGCACAGATACGCAGTATTTT. It yields the protein CASSLGGDRTDTQYF. The full variable domain, completed using reference TRBV5-1 and TRBJ2-3, is KAGVTQTPRYLIKTRGQQVTLSCSPISGHRSVSWYQQTPGQGLQFLFEYFSETQRNKGNFPGRFSGRQFSNSRSEMNVSTLELGDSALYLCASSLGGDRTDTQYFGPGTRLTVL.

This chain links TRBV18 with TRBJ2-7; D may match TRBD1 or TRBD2 (5 bases each). Germline lookup yields CDR1 KGHSH and CDR2 LQKENI. Trimming removed 5 bases from V and 1 base from J, with 12 bases in between. The CDR3 runs to 14 residues. The CDR3 loop is CASSGAGRSYEQYF. Here the CDR3 DNA reads TGTGCCAGCTCAGGGGCAGGGAGATCCTACGAGCAGTACTTC.

This clonotype turned up a few times. This chain connects TRBV29-1 to TRBJ2-1; D unresolved. CDR3 size: 14 residues. Trimming cost V 5 bases and J 1 base, with 12 bases left between them. Germline V CDR1 and CDR2: SQVTM, ANQGSEA. Here the CDR3 reads CSVLRPESYNEQFF. CDR3 nucleotide sequence: TGCAGCGTTCTTAGACCTGAATCCTACAATGAGCAGTTCTTC.

This clonotype turned up a few times. The chain has TRBV6-6 and TRBJ2-7, with D possibly TRBD1 on 6 matching bases. Trimming stripped 4 bases from V and 9 bases from J, with 13 bases between. This CDR3 region has 12 residues. Germline V gene sequence: CDR1 MNHNY, CDR2 SVGAGI (reference sequence). The CDR3 region is CASSFIQGPQYF. The CDR3 region has the DNA TGTGCCAGCAGTTTCATACAGGGACCGCAGTACTTC.

This clonotype was seen ten or more times. The chain is built from TRBV6-2 or TRBV6-3 and TRBJ2-7; 9 nucleotides align to TRBD2. Trimming at V came to 6 bases and at J to 3 bases, leaving 12 bases not matched to a gene. The germline V gene has CDR1 MNHEY and CDR2 SVGEGT. The CDR3 runs to 16 residues. The CDR3 nucleotides are TGTGCCAGCAGCTCCCTTGCGGGGGGGCTTGTCTACGAGCAGTACTTC. Its protein is CASSSLAGGLVYEQYF.

V gene TRBV5-1 combines with J gene TRBJ2-5; 9 bases match TRBD2. CDR3 size: 16 residues. The germline gives CDR1 SGHRS, CDR2 YFSETQ. V was pared by 1 base and J by 2 bases, with 6 bases of the junction left unmatched. This chain's CDR3 is CASSLSPAGGQETQYF. The CDR3 DNA is TGCGCCAGCAGCTTGAGTCCCGCGGGGGGGCAAGAGACCCAGTACTTC.

This clonotype was counted a few times. In nucleotides, the CDR3 is TGTGCCAGCTCACAGATCGGCCTCAACTACGAGCAGTACTTC. Its translation is CASSQIGLNYEQYF. The chain links TRBV18 to TRBJ2-7; no clear D gene. The CDR3 has 14 residues. Trimming cost V 4 bases and J 3 bases, with 13 bases left between them. CDR1 is KGHSH, CDR2 LQKENI, per germline. Together with reference TRBV18 and TRBJ2-7, the CDR3 gives the full variable domain: NAGVMQNPRHLVRRRGQEARLRCSPMKGHSHVYWYRQLPEEGLKFMVYLQKENIIDESGMPKERFSAEFPKEGPSILRIQQVVRGDSAAYFCASSQIGLNYEQYFGPGTRLTVT.

This clonotype was counted between two and nine times. The rearrangement links TRBV15 to TRBJ1-2; D perhaps matches TRBD1 (5 bases). V was shortened by 7 bases and J by 6 bases, with 12 bases between the two germline ends. Germline values: CDR1 LNHNV, CDR2 YYDKDF (reference sequence). This CDR3 has 12 residues. The CDR3 loop reads CATTQGGDGYTF. The CDR3 DNA reads TGTGCCACCACCCAGGGAGGTGATGGCTACACCTTC.

This clonotype was observed a few times. The chain combines TRBV21-1 with TRBJ1-5; the D call in the table, TRBD1, was not verified against the DNA. TRBV21-1 is labeled a pseudogene. There are 15 residues in the CDR3. The CDR3 DNA sequence: TGTGCCAGCATCTTAGACAGGGGAGCCGGTCAGCCCCAGCATTTT. Its translation is CASILDRGAGQPQHF.

Only a few counts were recorded for this clonotype. This chain uses TRBV5-1 with TRBJ2-2; D gene unclear. The V gene's germline CDR1 is SGHRS and CDR2 YFSETQ. The V end was cut by 3 bases, the J end by 0 bases, with 12 bases between. The length of the CDR3 is 16 residues. CDR3 region: CASSWGPRTNTGELFF. The CDR3 DNA follows: TGCGCCAGCAGCTGGGGTCCTCGAACGAACACCGGGGAGCTGTTTTTT.

This clonotype was detected only a few times. V is TRBV6-1 and J is TRBJ1-2; 9 nucleotides align to TRBD1. V lost 5 bases and J lost 6; bases outside the gene matches: 7. Germline CDR1 and CDR2: MNHNS and SASEGT. The CDR3 sequence is 14 residues long. CDR3 region: CASSQQGAVDGYTF. CDR3 DNA: TGTGCCAGCAGTCAACAGGGGGCGGTGGATGGCTACACCTTC.

This clonotype was picked up a small number of times. V and J are TRBV7-9 and TRBJ1-1, with TRBD1 as a possible D gene (5 bases). This CDR3 is 13 amino acids long. Germline V gene lookup returns CDR1 SEHNR and CDR2 FQNEAQ (reference sequence). The CDR3 sequence is CAITGRIGTEAFF. The CDR3 nucleotides are TGTGCTATCACGGGGCGGATAGGCACTGAAGCTTTCTTT.

This clonotype was observed many times. This chain connects TRBV7-2 to TRBJ2-3, with D perhaps matching TRBD2 (5 bases). V was cut by 5 bases and J by 2 bases, with 11 bases left in between. The CDR3 runs to 14 residues. Germline lookup yields CDR1 SGHTA and CDR2 FQGNSA. The CDR3 loop reads CASSLDSYTDTQYF. The CDR3 coding sequence is TGTGCCAGCAGCCTGGACTCGTACACAGATACGCAGTATTTT.

This clonotype has just a few counts. The rearrangement links TRBV20-1 to TRBJ1-5; possible D gene TRBD1, 6 bases. The CDR3 sequence is 15 residues long. V was cut by 2 bases and J by 3 bases, with 14 bases left in between. Germline values: CDR1 DFQATT, CDR2 SNEGSKA (reference sequence). In nucleotides, the CDR3 is TGCAGTGCTAGAAGAAGTGGACAGCTCAATCAGCCCCAGCATTTT. Its protein product is CSARRSGQLNQPQHF.

There are many counts of this clonotype. This chain connects TRBV5-1 to TRBJ2-5; tentatively, D is TRBD2 (5 bases). Germline V gene lookup returns CDR1 SGHRS and CDR2 YFSETQ. V gave up 2 bases and J gave up 5 bases, with 10 bases separating them. This CDR3 has 13 residues. CDR3 sequence: CASSFGRRETQYF. The CDR3 nucleotides read TGCGCCAGCAGCTTTGGGAGACGGGAGACCCAGTACTTC.

V and J are TRBV7-9 and TRBJ2-5; no reliable D call. The V gene lost 5 bases and the J gene lost 5 bases, with 9 bases spanning the gap. Germline CDR1 is SEHNR and CDR2 is FQNEAQ (reference sequence). The CDR3 loop spans 12 amino acids. CDR3 protein: CASSVFTETQYF. As DNA, the CDR3 is TGTGCCAGCAGCGTATTTACGGAGACCCAGTACTTC.

The chain carries TRBV12-3 or TRBV12-4 and TRBJ2-1, with D perhaps matching TRBD1 (6 bases). This CDR3 has 14 residues. Trimming shortened V by 6 bases and J by 6 bases, and 15 bases separated the two germline ends. CDR3 DNA sequence: TGTGCCAGCAGCCAGCTACAGGGCCCCAATGAGCAGTTCTTC. Amino acid sequence: CASSQLQGPNEQFF.

The rearrangement joins TRBV3-1 to TRBJ1-1; D unresolved. The germline V gene encodes CDR1 LGHDT and CDR2 YNNKEL (reference sequence). The germline V and J ends were trimmed by 3 bases and 5 bases, with 13 bases remaining between them. The CDR3 runs to 14 residues. Here the CDR3 DNA reads TGTGCCAGCAGCCACTCTTCTGGCAGAACTGAAGCTTTCTTT. It codes for CASSHSSGRTEAFF.

In its sample, this clonotype was seen a few times. The chain couples TRBV20-1 to TRBJ2-3, with 12 bases identical to TRBD2. V lost 4 bases, J lost 2 bases, and 4 bases stayed unmatched. Germline CDR1 reads DFQATT; CDR2 reads SNEGSKA (reference sequence). This CDR3 has 15 amino acids. For the CDR3, the DNA is TGCAGTGCTACTAGACTAGCGGGGGACACAGATACGCAGTATTTT. Its translation is CSATRLAGDTDTQYF.

There are many counts of this clonotype. The J gene is TRBJ1-5, the V gene TRBV21-1; no check of the table's D call, TRBD1, against the DNA was made. TRBV21-1 is deemed a pseudogene. The CDR3 is 13 residues long. The DNA of the CDR3 is TGTGCCAGTCCCGGACAGGGATATCAGCCCCAGCATTTT. It codes for CASPGQGYQPQHF.

This clonotype was seen only a few times. V gene TRBV28 combines with J gene TRBJ1-1; D is unresolved. CDR1 is MDHEN, CDR2 SYDVKM, per germline. The CDR3 loop spans 15 amino acids. V lost 5 bases and J lost 1, with 14 bases in between. The CDR3 region has the DNA TGTGCCAGCAGTCACCCGAGGGAGACGAACACTGAAGCTTTCTTT. It specifies CASSHPRETNTEAFF.

V gene TRBV9 combines with J gene TRBJ2-7, with D maybe TRBD1 (6 bases). V gave up 2 bases and J gave up 6 bases, with 12 bases separating them. The CDR3 is made up of 13 amino acids. The germline V gene has CDR1 SGDLS and CDR2 YYNGEE. The CDR3 sequence is CASSVSRGGEQYF. The DNA for the CDR3 is TGTGCCAGCAGCGTCAGCAGGGGCGGCGAGCAGTACTTC. Variable domain in full (rest from reference TRBV9 and TRBJ2-7): DSGVTQTPKHLITATGQRVTLRCSPRSGDLSVYWYQQSLDQGLQFLIQYYNGEERAKGNILERFSAQQFPDLHSELNLSSLELGDSALYFCASSVSRGGEQYFGPGTRLTVT.

This clonotype appeared many times. The chain couples TRBV6-1 to TRBJ2-7; 7 bases line up with TRBD1. Germline V gene sequence: CDR1 MNHNS, CDR2 SASEGT. The CDR3 covers 15 residues. J was trimmed by 0 bases and V by 5 bases; bases with no gene match: 7. CDR3 sequence reads: CASSSWTGVSYEQYF. CDR3 DNA: TGTGCCAGCAGTAGCTGGACAGGTGTCTCCTACGAGCAGTACTTC.

J is TRBJ2-7 and V is TRBV28, with 9 bases identical to TRBD1. The germline V gene encodes CDR1 MDHEN and CDR2 SYDVKM. The CDR3 has 15 residues. V lost 3 bases and J lost 5; bases outside the gene matches: 8. The CDR3 nucleotides read TGTGCCAGCAGTTTGTGGGACAGGGTGTCCAACGAGCAGTACTTC. It codes for CASSLWDRVSNEQYF.

This rearrangement joins TRBV6-1 to TRBJ1-1; 7 nucleotides match TRBD1. This CDR3 comprises 13 residues. From germline, CDR1 is MNHNS and CDR2 SASEGT. With 7 bases clipped from V and 5 bases from J, the junction kept 7 bases outside the gene matches. In DNA, the CDR3 is TGTGCCAGCACCCAGGGGGGGCGAACTGAAGCTTTCTTT. Its translation is CASTQGGRTEAFF.

The CDR3 DNA reads TGTGCCAGCAGCTTGGCCTGGGGACAGGGTAATCAGCCCCAGCATTTT. It encodes CASSLAWGQGNQPQHF. This sequence joins TRBV5-5 and TRBJ1-5, with TRBD1 matching 9 bases. The CDR3 spans 16 residues. Germline V gene sequence: CDR1 SGHKS, CDR2 YYEKEE (reference sequence). The junction had 5 bases not matched to a gene; V was cut back by 0 bases and J by 4 bases. Complete variable domain (other parts from reference TRBV5-5 and TRBJ1-5): DAGVTQSPTHLIKTRGQQVTLRCSPISGHKSVSWYQQVLGQGPQFIFQYYEKEERGRGNFPDRFSARQFPNYSSELNVNALLLGDSALYLCASSLAWGQGNQPQHFGDGTRLSIL.